This TCR beta chain was profiled in a study of blood T cell repertoires in COVID-19. Method: immunoSEQ multiplex PCR; TCRdb's copy keeps in-frame clones and lacks some. This sample has roughly 120,000 clones, with 85% to 90% found just once. The receptor was isolated from a man aged 65 to 85 who had recovered from COVID-19. Source material: peripheral blood.

The DNA for the CDR3 is TGTGCCAGCAGTGCGAGACTCCGGGACAGTTCCTACAATGAGCAGTTCTTC. This gives the protein CASSARLRDSSYNEQFF. The rearrangement joins TRBV2 to TRBJ2-1; 7 bases are shared with TRBD1. The CDR3 consists of 17 residues. Germline CDR1 and CDR2: SNHLY and FYNNEI. Trimming removed 4 bases from V and 1 base from J; junction bases left unmatched: 10.